The T cell receptor (beta chain) under discussion was sequenced for a study of neoadjuvant nivolumab and ipilimumab in lung cancer. As for the study in general: The combination arm added day-1 ipilimumab 1 mg/kg to nivolumab 3 mg/kg on days 1, 15, 29. Study observations and caveats: Higher pretherapy blood TCR richness went with higher resected-tumor richness.

As regards this clone: Its specificity is not known.

V shed 5 bases and J 6 bases; nucleotides not matched to a gene: 9. Germline V gene sequence: CDR1 SEHNR, CDR2 FQNEAQ (reference sequence). The CDR3 is 15 residues long. The protocol was immunoSEQ multiplex PCR, while the TCRdb copy is restricted to in-frame clones and leaves out a portion. Of roughly 9,000 clones listed, 77% are singletons. The clonotype comes from an adult with non-small cell lung cancer. The V call is TRBV7-9, the J call TRBJ1-5, with TRBD1 identical over 8 bases. Sequences were derived from tumor tissue, sampled after neoadjuvant nivolumab, alone or with ipilimumab, at or shortly before surgery. DNA of the CDR3: TGTGCCAGCAGCCTGGGACAGGACGAGGTTCAGCCCCAGCATTTT. This encodes CASSLGQDEVQPQHF. Filled out from reference TRBV7-9 and TRBJ1-5, the complete variable domain reads DTGVSQNPRHKITKRGQNVTFRCDPISEHNRLYWYRQTLGQGPEFLTYFQNEAQLEKSRLLSDRFSAERPKGSFSTLEIQRTEQGDSAMYLCASSLGQDEVQPQHFGDGTRLSIL.